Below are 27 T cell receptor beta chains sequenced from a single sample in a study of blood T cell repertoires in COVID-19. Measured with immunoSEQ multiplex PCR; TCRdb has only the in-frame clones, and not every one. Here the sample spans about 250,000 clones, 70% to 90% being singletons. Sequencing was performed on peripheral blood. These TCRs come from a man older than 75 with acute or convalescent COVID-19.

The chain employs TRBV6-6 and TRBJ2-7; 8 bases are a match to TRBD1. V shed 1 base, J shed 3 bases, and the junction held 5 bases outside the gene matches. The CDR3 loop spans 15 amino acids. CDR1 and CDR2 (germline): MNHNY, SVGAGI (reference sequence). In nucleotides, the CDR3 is TGTGCCAGCAGTTACTTAGGACAGGGATACTACGAGCAGTACTTC. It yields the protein CASSYLGQGYYEQYF.

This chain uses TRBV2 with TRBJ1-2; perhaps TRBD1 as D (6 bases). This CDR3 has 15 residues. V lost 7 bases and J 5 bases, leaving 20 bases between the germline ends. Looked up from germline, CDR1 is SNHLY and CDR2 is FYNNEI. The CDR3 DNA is TGTGCCAGCATTCCCGGCGGGGGAGGGGGATATGGCTACACCTTC. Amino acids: CASIPGGGGGYGYTF.

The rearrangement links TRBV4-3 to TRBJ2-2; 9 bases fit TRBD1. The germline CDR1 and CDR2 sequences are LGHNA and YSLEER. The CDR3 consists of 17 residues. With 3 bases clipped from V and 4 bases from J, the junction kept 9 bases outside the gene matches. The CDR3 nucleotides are TGCGCCAGCAGCCAGGAGTTACAGGGGGCGGGCACCGGGGAGCTGTTTTTT. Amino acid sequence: CASSQELQGAGTGELFF.

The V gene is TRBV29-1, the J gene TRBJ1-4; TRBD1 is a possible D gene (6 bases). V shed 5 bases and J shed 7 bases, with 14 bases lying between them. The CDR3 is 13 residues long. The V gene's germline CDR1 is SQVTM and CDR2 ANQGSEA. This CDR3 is CSVNQGYGEKLFF. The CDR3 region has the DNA TGCAGCGTTAATCAGGGGTACGGTGAAAAACTGTTTTTT. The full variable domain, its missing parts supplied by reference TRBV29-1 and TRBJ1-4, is SAVISQKPSRDICQRGTSLTIQCQVDSQVTMMFWYRQQPGQSLTLIATANQGSEATYESGFVIDKFPISRPNLTFSTLTVSNMSPEDSSIYLCSVNQGYGEKLFFGSGTQLSVL.

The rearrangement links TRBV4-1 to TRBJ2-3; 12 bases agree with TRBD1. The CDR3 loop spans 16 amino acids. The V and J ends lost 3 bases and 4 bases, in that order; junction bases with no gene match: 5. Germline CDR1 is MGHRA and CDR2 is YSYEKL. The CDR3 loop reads CASSQTGTGGPDTQYF. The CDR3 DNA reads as TGCGCCAGCAGCCAGACCGGGACAGGGGGCCCAGATACGCAGTATTTT.

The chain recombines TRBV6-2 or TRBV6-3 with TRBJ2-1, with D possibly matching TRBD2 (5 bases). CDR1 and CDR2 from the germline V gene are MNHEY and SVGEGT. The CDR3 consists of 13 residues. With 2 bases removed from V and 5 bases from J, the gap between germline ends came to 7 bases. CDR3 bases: TGTGCCAGCAGTTACGGGGAGAACAATGAGCAGTTCTTC. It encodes CASSYGENNEQFF.

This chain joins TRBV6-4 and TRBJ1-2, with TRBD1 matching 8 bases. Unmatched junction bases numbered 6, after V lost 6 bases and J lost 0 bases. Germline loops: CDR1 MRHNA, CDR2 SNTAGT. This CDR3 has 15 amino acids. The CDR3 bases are TGTGCCAGCAGATCTTCAGGGGGCTCTAACTATGGCTACACCTTC. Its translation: CASRSSGGSNYGYTF.

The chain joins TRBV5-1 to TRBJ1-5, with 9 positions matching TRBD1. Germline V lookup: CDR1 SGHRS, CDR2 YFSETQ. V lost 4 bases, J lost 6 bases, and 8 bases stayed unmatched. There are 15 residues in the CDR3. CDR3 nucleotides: TGCGCCAGCAGCCGGACAGGGGATGTCTCTCAGCCCCAGCATTTT. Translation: CASSRTGDVSQPQHF. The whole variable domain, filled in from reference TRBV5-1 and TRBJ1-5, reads KAGVTQTPRYLIKTRGQQVTLSCSPISGHRSVSWYQQTPGQGLQFLFEYFSETQRNKGNFPGRFSGRQFSNSRSEMNVSTLELGDSALYLCASSRTGDVSQPQHFGDGTRLSIL.

The CDR3 DNA follows: TGTGCCAGCAGTTACTTCGGGACAGGAGACTATGGCTACACCTTC. Amino acid sequence: CASSYFGTGDYGYTF. This chain joins TRBV6-2 or TRBV6-3 and TRBJ1-2; 8 bases line up with TRBD1. Unmatched junction bases numbered 4, after V lost 1 base and J lost 3 bases. This CDR3 has 15 residues. Germline assignment: CDR1 MNHEY and CDR2 SVGEGT.

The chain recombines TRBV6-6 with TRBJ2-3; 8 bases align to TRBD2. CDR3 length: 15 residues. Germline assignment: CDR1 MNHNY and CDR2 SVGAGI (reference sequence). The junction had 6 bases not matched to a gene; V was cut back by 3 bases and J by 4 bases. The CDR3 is CASSYLAGFPDTQYF. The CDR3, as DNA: TGTGCCAGCAGTTATCTAGCGGGCTTCCCAGATACGCAGTATTTT.

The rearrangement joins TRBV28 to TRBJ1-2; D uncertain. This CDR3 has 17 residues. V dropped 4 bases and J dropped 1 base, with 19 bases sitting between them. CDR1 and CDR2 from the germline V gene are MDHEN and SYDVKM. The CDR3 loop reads CASSSYIRAGGNYGYTF. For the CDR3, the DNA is TGTGCCAGCAGTTCCTATATTCGAGCAGGTGGTAACTATGGCTACACCTTC.

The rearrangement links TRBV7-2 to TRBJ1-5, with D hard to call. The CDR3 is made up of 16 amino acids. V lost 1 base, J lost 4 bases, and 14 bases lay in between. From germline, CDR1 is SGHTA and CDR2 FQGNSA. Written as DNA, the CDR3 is TGTGCCAGCAGCTTAGGGATCGGCGGGTTGAATCAGCCCCAGCATTTT. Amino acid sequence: CASSLGIGGLNQPQHF.

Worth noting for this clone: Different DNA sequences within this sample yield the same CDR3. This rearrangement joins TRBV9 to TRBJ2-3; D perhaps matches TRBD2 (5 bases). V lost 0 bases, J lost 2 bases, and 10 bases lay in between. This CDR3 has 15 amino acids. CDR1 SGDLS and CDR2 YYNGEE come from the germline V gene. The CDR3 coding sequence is TGTGCCAGCAGCGTAGGGGCGGGCCCCACAGATACGCAGTATTTT. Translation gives CASSVGAGPTDTQYF.

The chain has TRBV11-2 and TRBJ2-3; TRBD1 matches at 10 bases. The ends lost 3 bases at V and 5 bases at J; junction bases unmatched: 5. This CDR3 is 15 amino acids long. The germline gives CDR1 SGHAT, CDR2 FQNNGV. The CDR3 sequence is CASSFGQGVGDTQYF. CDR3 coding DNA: TGTGCCAGCAGCTTTGGACAGGGGGTGGGAGATACGCAGTATTTT.

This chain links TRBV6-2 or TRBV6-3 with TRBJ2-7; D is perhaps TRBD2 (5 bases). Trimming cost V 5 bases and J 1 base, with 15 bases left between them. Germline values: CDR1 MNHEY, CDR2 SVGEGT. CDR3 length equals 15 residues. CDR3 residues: CASSRVGGPSYEQYF. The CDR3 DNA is TGTGCCAGCAGTCGAGTTGGCGGGCCTTCCTACGAGCAGTACTTC.

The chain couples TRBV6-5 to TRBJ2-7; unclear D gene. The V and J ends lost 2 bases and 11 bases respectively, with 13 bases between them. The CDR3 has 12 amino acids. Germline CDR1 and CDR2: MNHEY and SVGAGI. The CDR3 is CASSYGWATEYF. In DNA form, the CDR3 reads TGTGCCAGCAGTTACGGGTGGGCGACGGAGTACTTC.

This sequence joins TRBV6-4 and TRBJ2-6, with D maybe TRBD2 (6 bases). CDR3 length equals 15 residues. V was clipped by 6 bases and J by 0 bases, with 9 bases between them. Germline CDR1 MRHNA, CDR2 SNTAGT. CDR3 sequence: CASSPGGSGANVLTF. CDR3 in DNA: TGTGCCAGCAGCCCCGGGGGCTCTGGGGCCAACGTCCTGACTTTC.

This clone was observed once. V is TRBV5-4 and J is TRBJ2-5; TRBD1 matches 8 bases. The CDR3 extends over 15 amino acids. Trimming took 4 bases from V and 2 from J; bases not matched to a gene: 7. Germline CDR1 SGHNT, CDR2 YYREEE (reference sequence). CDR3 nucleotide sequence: TGTGCCAGCAGCCTGCAGGGGGCCAATCAAGAGACCCAGTACTTC. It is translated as CASSLQGANQETQYF.

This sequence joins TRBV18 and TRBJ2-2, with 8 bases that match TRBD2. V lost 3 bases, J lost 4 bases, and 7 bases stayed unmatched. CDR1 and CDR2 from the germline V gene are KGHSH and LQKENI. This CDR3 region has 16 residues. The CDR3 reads CASSPQRENPTGELFF. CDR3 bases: TGTGCCAGCTCACCTCAGCGGGAGAACCCCACCGGGGAGCTGTTTTTT.

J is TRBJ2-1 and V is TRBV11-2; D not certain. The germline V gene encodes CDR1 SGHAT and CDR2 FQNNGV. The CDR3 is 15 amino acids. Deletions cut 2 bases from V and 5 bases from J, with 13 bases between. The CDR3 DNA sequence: TGTGCCAGCAGCTTATTATCGCTAAATAACAATGAGCAGTTCTTC. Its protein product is CASSLLSLNNNEQFF.

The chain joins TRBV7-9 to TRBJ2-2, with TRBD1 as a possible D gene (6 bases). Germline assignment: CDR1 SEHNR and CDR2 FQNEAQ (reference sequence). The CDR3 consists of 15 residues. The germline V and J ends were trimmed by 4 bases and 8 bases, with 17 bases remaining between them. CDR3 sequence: CASSWRRQAGGELFF. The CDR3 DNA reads TGTGCCAGCAGCTGGCGGAGACAGGCCGGAGGGGAGCTGTTTTTT.

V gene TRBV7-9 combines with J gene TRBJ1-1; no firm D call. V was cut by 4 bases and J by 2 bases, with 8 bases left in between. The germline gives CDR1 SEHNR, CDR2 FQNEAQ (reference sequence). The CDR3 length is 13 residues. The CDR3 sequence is CASSSTSNTEAFF. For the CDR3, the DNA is TGTGCCAGCAGCTCGACAAGTAACACTGAAGCTTTCTTT.

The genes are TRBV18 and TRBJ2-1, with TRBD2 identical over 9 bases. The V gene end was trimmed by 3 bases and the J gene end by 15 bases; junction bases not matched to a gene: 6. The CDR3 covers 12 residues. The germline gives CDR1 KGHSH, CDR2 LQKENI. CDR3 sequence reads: CASSPQTSGGFF. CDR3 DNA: TGTGCCAGCTCACCCCAGACTAGCGGAGGGTTCTTC.

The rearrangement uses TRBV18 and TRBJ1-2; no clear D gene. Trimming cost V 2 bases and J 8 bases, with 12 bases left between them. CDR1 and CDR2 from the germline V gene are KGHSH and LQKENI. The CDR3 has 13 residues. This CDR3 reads CASSPAHRQGYTF. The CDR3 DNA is TGTGCCAGCTCACCAGCACACCGCCAGGGCTACACCTTC.

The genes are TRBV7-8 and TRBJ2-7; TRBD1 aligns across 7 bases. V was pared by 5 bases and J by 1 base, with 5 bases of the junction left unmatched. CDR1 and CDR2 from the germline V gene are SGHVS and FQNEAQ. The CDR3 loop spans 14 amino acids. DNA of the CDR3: TGTGCCAGCAGCACTCACAGGGGATCCTACGAGCAGTACTTC. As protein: CASSTHRGSYEQYF. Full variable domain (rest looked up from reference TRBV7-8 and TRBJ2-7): GAGVSQSPRYKVAKRGQDVALRCDPISGHVSLFWYQQALGQGPEFLTYFQNEAQLDKSGLPSDRFFAERPEGSVSTLKIQRTQQEDSAVYLCASSTHRGSYEQYFGPGTRLTVT.

The DNA of the CDR3 is TGTGCCAGCAGCCCAGATGACAGCTATGGCTACACCTTC. It codes for CASSPDDSYGYTF. The chain employs TRBV6-2 or TRBV6-3 and TRBJ1-2; possibly TRBD1 for D (5 bases). The CDR3 is made up of 13 amino acids. Germline V gene lookup returns CDR1 MNHEY and CDR2 SVGEGT. V was trimmed by 6 bases and J by 4 bases, leaving 12 bases between them.

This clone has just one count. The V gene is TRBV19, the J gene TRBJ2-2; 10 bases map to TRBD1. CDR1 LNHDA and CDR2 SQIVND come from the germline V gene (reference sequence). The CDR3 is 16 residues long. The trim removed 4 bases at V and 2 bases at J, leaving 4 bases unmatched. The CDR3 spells CASSTRDRGNTGELFF. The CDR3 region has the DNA TGTGCCAGTAGTACCCGGGACAGGGGAAACACCGGGGAGCTGTTTTTT.